Shown below are 17 T cell receptor beta chains from a single sample sequenced in a study of T-cell reconstitution after alpha-beta-depleted transplantation in children. Molecular barcoding with unique molecular identifiers was used for the TCRbeta library. From the PCR reads, TCRdb called clonotypes with MiXCR, one entry per CDR3 protein. Seen here are about 610,000 distinct CDR3 sequences, approximately 10% observed once, and the top ten hold about 4%. This material consisted of PBMCs from the stem cell graft donor, taken from the stem cell graft. These receptors came from a human donor who donated a stem cell graft to a child with acute myeloid leukemia.

The chain is built from TRBV30 and TRBJ1-2, with TRBD1 matching 10 bases. V lost 0 bases and J lost 3; bases outside the gene matches: 10. Per the germline V gene, CDR1 is GTSNPN and CDR2 is SVGIG (reference sequence). The CDR3 has 17 residues. The CDR3 reads CAWSVLGTGASYYGYTF. The CDR3 DNA is TGTGCCTGGAGTGTTTTGGGGACAGGGGCATCCTACTATGGCTACACCTTC. The full variable domain, completed using reference TRBV30 and TRBJ1-2, is SQTIHQWPATLVQPVGSPLSLECTVEGTSNPNLYWYRQAAGRGLQLLFYSVGIGQISSEVPQNLSASRPQDRQFILSSKKLLLSDSGFYLCAWSVLGTGASYYGYTFGSGTRLTVV.

The V and J genes are TRBV10-1 and TRBJ2-1; 10 nucleotides line up with TRBD2. Germline V CDR1 and CDR2: WNHNN, SYGVQD (reference sequence). After removal of 2 bases from V and 2 bases from J, the junction contained 24 bases not matched to a gene. The CDR3 is 23 residues long. CDR3 nucleotide sequence: TGCGCCAGCAGTGAGGCACAGGGGCCTAGCGGGAGTCATAGGGAAAAACCCTACAATGAGCAGTTCTTC. Amino acids: CASSEAQGPSGSHREKPYNEQFF.

This clonotype was seen ten or more times. The V gene is TRBV29-1, the J gene TRBJ1-1; D possibly corresponds to TRBD1 (6 bases). In germline, CDR1 is SQVTM, CDR2 ANQGSEA. This CDR3 region has 14 residues. The V end was cut by 0 bases, the J end by 6 bases, with 14 bases between. The CDR3 here is CSVEDPRGFPEAFF. The CDR3 DNA reads as TGCAGCGTTGAAGATCCCAGGGGTTTCCCTGAAGCTTTCTTT.

A remark on this clonotype: At one end, the junction sequence differs from germline, possibly due to a read error. The gene calls are TRBV5-6 and TRBJ2-7; 7 positions agree with TRBD2. Germline CDR1 is SGHDT and CDR2 is YYEEEE. This CDR3 comprises 14 residues. This CDR3 is CAGREGRSSYEQYF. The DNA of the CDR3 is TGTGCCGGCAGGGAGGGGAGGTCGTCCTACGAGCAGTACTTC.

This clonotype was observed a few times. The chain links TRBV5-1 to TRBJ2-1; 10 nucleotides agree with TRBD1. The J segment lost 8 bases and the V segment lost 4 bases, leaving 6 bases of the junction unmatched. The CDR3 has 14 amino acids. The V gene's germline CDR1 is SGHRS and CDR2 YFSETQ. The CDR3 region is CASSGLGQGHEQFF. The CDR3 region has the DNA TGCGCCAGCAGCGGACTGGGACAGGGGCATGAGCAGTTCTTC.

V gene TRBV3-1 combines with J gene TRBJ2-1, with D uncertain. From germline, CDR1 is LGHDT and CDR2 YNNKEL (reference sequence). The V end lost 1 base, the J end lost 2 bases, and 6 bases lay between the germline ends. The CDR3 contains 14 residues. The CDR3 sequence is CASSQASAYNEQFF. CDR3 coding DNA: TGTGCCAGCAGCCAAGCGAGCGCCTACAATGAGCAGTTCTTC.

This clonotype was observed many times. The V call is TRBV7-2, the J call TRBJ1-1; the D gene is possibly TRBD1 (5 bases). Germline V gene sequence: CDR1 SGHTA, CDR2 FQGNSA. This CDR3 is built from 13 residues. Trimming took 5 bases from V and 3 from J, leaving 10 bases between them. CDR3 sequence: CASSPRVDTEAFF. In nucleotides, the CDR3 is TGTGCCAGCAGCCCCAGGGTGGACACTGAAGCTTTCTTT.

This clonotype was found many times. The V call is TRBV7-3, the J call TRBJ2-1; TRBD2 is a possible D gene (5 bases). V lost 5 bases, J lost 0 bases, and 11 bases lay in between. This CDR3 contains 15 residues. From germline, CDR1 is SGHTA and CDR2 FQGTGA. The CDR3 is CASSGAESSYNEQFF. The CDR3 nucleotides are TGTGCCAGCAGCGGAGCGGAAAGCTCCTACAATGAGCAGTTCTTC.

The J gene is TRBJ2-1, the V gene TRBV7-7; 10 bases are shared with TRBD1. This CDR3 is built from 16 residues. Germline CDR1 reads SSHAT; CDR2 reads FNYEAQ (reference sequence). V lost 6 bases, J lost 1 base, and 6 bases stayed unmatched. The CDR3 sequence is CASRAWTGGSYNEQFF. The CDR3 DNA reads TGTGCCAGCAGGGCCTGGACAGGGGGTTCCTACAATGAGCAGTTCTTC.

There are many counts of this clonotype. The rearrangement uses TRBV7-2 and TRBJ2-5; TRBD2 matches at 11 bases. V shed 3 bases and J 5 bases; nucleotides not matched to a gene: 5. Germline lookup yields CDR1 SGHTA and CDR2 FQGNSA. The CDR3 is made up of 15 amino acids. CDR3 in amino acids: CASSFTSGSGETQYF. CDR3 DNA: TGTGCCAGCAGCTTTACTAGCGGGAGTGGGGAGACCCAGTACTTC.

This clonotype was seen a few times. The chain uses TRBV7-2 and TRBJ1-4, with 10 bases matching TRBD1. The germline V gene has CDR1 SGHTA and CDR2 FQGNSA. V shed 4 bases, J shed 7 bases, and the junction held 6 bases outside the gene matches. This CDR3 spans 15 amino acids. This CDR3 reads CASSSDRGHGEKLFF. The CDR3 DNA is TGTGCCAGCAGCTCTGACAGGGGGCATGGTGAAAAACTGTTTTTT.

In its sample, this clonotype was seen many times. V and J are TRBV29-1 and TRBJ1-1; D is unresolved. The CDR3 consists of 15 residues. Trimming stripped 3 bases from V and 0 bases from J, with 14 bases between. CDR1 and CDR2 (germline): SQVTM, ANQGSEA. CDR3 sequence reads: CSVDAELIMNTEAFF. The CDR3 DNA is TGCAGCGTTGACGCGGAGTTAATCATGAACACTGAAGCTTTCTTT.

This clonotype has ten or more counts. The chain has TRBV7-8 and TRBJ1-5, with a possible D match to TRBD1 (5 bases). The CDR3 covers 15 residues. V gave up 3 bases and J gave up 3 bases, with 12 bases separating them. Germline V CDR1 and CDR2: SGHVS, FQNEAQ. For the CDR3, the DNA is TGTGCCAGCAGCTTTGACGGGACGAACAATCAGCCCCAGCATTTT. This gives the protein CASSFDGTNNQPQHF.

This clonotype has only a few counts. This sequence joins TRBV29-1 and TRBJ2-6; 10 nucleotides match TRBD1. Unmatched junction bases numbered 5, after V lost 6 bases and J lost 0 bases. This CDR3 comprises 16 residues. Germline V gene lookup returns CDR1 SQVTM and CDR2 ANQGSEA. CDR3 loop: CSVPGQGSSGANVLTF. Here the CDR3 DNA reads TGCAGCGTACCGGGACAGGGGAGCTCTGGGGCCAACGTCCTGACTTTC.

This clonotype occurred a few times. The J gene is TRBJ2-2, the V gene TRBV20-1; unclear D gene. The CDR3 consists of 14 residues. CDR1 DFQATT and CDR2 SNEGSKA come from the germline V gene (reference sequence). The V and J ends lost 7 bases and 1 base respectively, with 13 bases between them. CDR3 in amino acids: CSVPSRGNTGELFF. Here the CDR3 DNA reads TGCAGTGTCCCCAGCCGAGGGAACACCGGGGAGCTGTTTTTT.

This clonotype was counted a few times. V and J are TRBV4-2 and TRBJ2-1; D uncertain. CDR3 length: 14 residues. Germline assignment: CDR1 LGHNA and CDR2 YNFKEQ. Trimming removed 0 bases from V and 5 bases from J, with 8 bases in between. The CDR3: CASSQDSLNNEQFF. In nucleotides, the CDR3 is TGTGCCAGCAGCCAAGATAGTCTAAACAATGAGCAGTTCTTC.

The chain carries TRBV20-1 and TRBJ2-3, with 12 bases that match TRBD1. The CDR3 spans 15 residues. The J segment lost 6 bases and the V segment lost 5 bases, leaving 9 bases of the junction unmatched. Germline values: CDR1 DFQATT, CDR2 SNEGSKA (reference sequence). The CDR3 region is CSAYRGTGGADTQYF. The DNA of the CDR3 is TGCAGTGCTTACAGGGGGACAGGGGGCGCGGATACGCAGTATTTT.